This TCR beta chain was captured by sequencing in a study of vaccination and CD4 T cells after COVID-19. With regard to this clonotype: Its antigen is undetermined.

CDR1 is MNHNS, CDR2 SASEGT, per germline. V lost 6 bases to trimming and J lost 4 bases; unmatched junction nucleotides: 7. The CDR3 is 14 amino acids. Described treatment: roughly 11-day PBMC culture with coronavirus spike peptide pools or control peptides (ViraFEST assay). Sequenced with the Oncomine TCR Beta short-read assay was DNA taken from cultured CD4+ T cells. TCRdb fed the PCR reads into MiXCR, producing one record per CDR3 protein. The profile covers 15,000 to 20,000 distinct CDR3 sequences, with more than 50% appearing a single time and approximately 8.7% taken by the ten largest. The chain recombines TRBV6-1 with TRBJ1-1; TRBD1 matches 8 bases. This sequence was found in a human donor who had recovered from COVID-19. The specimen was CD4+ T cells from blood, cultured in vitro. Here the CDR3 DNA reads TGTGCCAGCAGGTTGGGACAGGCCAGCACTGAAGCTTTCTTT. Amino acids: CASRLGQASTEAFF.